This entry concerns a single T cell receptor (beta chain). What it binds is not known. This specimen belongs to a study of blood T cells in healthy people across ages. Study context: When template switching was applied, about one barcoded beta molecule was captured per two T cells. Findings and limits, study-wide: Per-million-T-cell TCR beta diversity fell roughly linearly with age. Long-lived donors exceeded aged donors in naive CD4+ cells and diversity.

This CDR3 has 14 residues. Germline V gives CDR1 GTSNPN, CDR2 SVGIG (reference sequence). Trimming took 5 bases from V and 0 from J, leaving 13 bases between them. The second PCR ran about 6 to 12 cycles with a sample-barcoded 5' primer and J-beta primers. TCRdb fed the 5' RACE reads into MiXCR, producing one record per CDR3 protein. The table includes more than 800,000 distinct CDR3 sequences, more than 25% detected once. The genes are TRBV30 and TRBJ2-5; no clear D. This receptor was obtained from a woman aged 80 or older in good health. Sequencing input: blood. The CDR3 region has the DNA TGTGCCTGGGCCCCGACAATGAACCAAGAGACCCAGTACTTC. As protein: CAWAPTMNQETQYF.